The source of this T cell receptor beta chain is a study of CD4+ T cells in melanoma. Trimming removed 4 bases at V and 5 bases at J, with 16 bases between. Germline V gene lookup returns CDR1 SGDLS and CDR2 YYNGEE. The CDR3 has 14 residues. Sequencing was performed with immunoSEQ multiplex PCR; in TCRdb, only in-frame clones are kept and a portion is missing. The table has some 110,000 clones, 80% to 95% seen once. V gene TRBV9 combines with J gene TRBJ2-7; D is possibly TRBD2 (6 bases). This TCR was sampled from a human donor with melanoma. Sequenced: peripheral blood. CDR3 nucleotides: TGTGCCAGCAGCCCCGGTCAGGAGGGCCACGAGCAGTACTTC. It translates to CASSPGQEGHEQYF.